The T cell receptor beta chain under discussion was sequenced for a study of blood T cell repertoires in COVID-19. The length of the CDR3 is 15 residues. V was shortened by 0 bases and J by 3 bases, with 11 bases between the two germline ends. Germline V gives CDR1 MGHRA, CDR2 YSYEKL. The protocol was immunoSEQ multiplex PCR, while the TCRdb copy is restricted to in-frame clones and leaves out a portion. This table holds over 400,000 clones, 70% to 90% found once. The V call is TRBV4-1, the J call TRBJ1-1; possibly TRBD1 for D (5 bases). Sequencing was performed on peripheral blood. The sequence was collected from a human donor in a cohort sampled during active COVID-19. CDR3 DNA: TGCGCCAGCAGCCAAGATCTGGGGGGTGACACTGAAGCTTTCTTT. It yields the protein CASSQDLGGDTEAFF.